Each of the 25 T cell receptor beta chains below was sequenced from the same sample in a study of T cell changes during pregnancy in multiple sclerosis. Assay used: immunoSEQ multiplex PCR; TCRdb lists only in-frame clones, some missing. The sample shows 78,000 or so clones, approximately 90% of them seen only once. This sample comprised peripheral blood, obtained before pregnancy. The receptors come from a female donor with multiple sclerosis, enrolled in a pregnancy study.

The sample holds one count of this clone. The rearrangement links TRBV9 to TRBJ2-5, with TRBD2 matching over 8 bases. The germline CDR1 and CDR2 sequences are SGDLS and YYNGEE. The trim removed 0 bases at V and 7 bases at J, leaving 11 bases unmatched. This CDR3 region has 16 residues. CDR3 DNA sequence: TGTGCCAGCAGCGTAGACACTAGCGGAGGGGAGGGGACCCAGTACTTC. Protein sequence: CASSVDTSGGEGTQYF. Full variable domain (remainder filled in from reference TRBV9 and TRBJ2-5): DSGVTQTPKHLITATGQRVTLRCSPRSGDLSVYWYQQSLDQGLQFLIQYYNGEERAKGNILERFSAQQFPDLHSELNLSSLELGDSALYFCASSVDTSGGEGTQYFGPGTRLLVL.

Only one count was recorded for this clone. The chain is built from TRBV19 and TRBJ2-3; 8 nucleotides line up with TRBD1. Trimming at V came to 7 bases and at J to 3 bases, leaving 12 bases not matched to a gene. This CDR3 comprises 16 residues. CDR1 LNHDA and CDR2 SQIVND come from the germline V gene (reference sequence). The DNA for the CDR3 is TGTGCCAGTAACACTCCGATGGGGACAGGAACAGATACGCAGTATTTT. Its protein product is CASNTPMGTGTDTQYF.

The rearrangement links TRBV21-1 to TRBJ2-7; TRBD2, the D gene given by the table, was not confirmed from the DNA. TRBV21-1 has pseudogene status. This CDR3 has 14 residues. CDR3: CASSKTSGSYEQYF. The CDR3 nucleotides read TGTGCCAGCAGCAAGACTAGCGGATCCTACGAGCAGTACTTC.

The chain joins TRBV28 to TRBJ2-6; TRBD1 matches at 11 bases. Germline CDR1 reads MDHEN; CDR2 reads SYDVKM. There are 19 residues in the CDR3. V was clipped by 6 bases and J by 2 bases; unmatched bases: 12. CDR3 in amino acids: CASRPNLGTGGTGANVLTF. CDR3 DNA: TGTGCCAGCAGACCTAATCTCGGGACAGGGGGAACTGGGGCCAACGTCCTGACTTTC.

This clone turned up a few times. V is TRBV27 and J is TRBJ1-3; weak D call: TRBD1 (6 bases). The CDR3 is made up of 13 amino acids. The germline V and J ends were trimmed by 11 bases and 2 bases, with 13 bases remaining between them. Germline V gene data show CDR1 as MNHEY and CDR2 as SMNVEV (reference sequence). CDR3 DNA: TGTGCCGGTTTCAGGGGAGCTGGAAACACCATATATTTT. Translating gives CAGFRGAGNTIYF.

The CDR3 here is CASSYRSPDRRDTQYF. CDR3 in DNA: TGTGCCAGCAGTTATCGATCCCCCGACAGGAGAGATACGCAGTATTTT. The rearrangement joins TRBV6-7 to TRBJ2-3, with D perhaps matching TRBD1 (6 bases). TRBV6-7 is labeled an ORF, and its function is uncertain. The length of the CDR3 is 16 residues. Trimming left V 3 bases short and J 5 bases short, with 18 bases between.

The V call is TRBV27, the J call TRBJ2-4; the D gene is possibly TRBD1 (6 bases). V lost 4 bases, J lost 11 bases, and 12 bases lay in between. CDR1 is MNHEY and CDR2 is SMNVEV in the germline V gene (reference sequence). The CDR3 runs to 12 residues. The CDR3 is CASSSPRQVQYF. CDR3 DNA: TGTGCCAGCAGTTCCCCCAGACAGGTTCAGTACTTC.

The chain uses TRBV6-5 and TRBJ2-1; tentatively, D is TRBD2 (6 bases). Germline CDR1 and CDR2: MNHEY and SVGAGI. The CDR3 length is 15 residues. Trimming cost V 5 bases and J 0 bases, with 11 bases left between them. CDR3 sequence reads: CASSNDGSSYNEQFF. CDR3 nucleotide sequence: TGTGCCAGCAGTAATGACGGGAGCTCCTACAATGAGCAGTTCTTC.

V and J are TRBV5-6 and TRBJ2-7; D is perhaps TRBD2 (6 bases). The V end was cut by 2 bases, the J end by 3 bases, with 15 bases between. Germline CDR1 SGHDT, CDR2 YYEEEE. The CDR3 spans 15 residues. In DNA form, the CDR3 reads TGTGCCAGCAGCTTTAGGAGGGCAGGGCTCTACGAGCAGTACTTC. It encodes CASSFRRAGLYEQYF.

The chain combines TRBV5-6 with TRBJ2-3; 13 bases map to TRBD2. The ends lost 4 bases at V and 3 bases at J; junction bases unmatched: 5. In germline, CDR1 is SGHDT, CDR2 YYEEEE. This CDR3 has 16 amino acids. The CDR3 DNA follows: TGTGCCAGCAGCGAACTAGCGGGAGGGATGACAGATACGCAGTATTTT. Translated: CASSELAGGMTDTQYF.

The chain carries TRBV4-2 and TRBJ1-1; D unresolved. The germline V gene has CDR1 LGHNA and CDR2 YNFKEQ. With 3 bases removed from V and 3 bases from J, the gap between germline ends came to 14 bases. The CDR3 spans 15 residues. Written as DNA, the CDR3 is TGTGCCAGCAGCCAGGTCAGAACCCGGGACACTGAAGCTTTCTTT. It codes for CASSQVRTRDTEAFF.

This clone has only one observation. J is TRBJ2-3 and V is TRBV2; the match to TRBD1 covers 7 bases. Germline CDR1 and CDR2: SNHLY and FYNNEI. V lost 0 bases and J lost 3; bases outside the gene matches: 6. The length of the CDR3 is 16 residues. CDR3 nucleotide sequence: TGTGCCAGCAGTGAAGCGCGGACAGGCCTAACAGATACGCAGTATTTT. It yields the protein CASSEARTGLTDTQYF.

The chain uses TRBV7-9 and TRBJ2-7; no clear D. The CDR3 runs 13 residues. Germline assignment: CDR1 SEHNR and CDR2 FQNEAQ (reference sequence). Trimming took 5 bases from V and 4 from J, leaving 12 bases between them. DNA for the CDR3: TGTGCCAGCAGCCCCCAAACAGTTTACGAGCAGTACTTC. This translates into CASSPQTVYEQYF.

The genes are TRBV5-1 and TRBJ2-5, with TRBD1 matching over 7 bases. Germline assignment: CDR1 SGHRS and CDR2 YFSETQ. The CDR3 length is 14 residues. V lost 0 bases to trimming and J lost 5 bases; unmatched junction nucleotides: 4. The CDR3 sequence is CASSLVVGGETQYF. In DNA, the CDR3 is TGCGCCAGCAGCTTGGTGGTAGGGGGCGAGACCCAGTACTTC. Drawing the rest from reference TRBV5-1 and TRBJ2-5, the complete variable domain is KAGVTQTPRYLIKTRGQQVTLSCSPISGHRSVSWYQQTPGQGLQFLFEYFSETQRNKGNFPGRFSGRQFSNSRSEMNVSTLELGDSALYLCASSLVVGGETQYFGPGTRLLVL.

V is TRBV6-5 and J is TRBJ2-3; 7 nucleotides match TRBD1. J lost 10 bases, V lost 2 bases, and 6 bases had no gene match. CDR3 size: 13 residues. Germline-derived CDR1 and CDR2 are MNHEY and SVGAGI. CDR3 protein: CASSYLGQQPQYF. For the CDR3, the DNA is TGTGCCAGCAGTTACCTGGGACAGCAGCCGCAGTATTTT.

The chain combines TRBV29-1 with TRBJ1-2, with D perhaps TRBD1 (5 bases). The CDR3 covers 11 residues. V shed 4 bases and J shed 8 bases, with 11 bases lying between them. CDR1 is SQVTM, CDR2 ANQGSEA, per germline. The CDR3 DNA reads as TGCAGCGTTGCAGGGAAAGGCGGCTACACCTTC. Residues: CSVAGKGGYTF.

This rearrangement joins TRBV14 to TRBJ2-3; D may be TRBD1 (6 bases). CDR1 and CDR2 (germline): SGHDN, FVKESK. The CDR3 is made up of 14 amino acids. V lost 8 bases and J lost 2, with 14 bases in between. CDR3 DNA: TGTGCCAGCGGTAACAGGGATCACACAGATACGCAGTATTTT. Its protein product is CASGNRDHTDTQYF.

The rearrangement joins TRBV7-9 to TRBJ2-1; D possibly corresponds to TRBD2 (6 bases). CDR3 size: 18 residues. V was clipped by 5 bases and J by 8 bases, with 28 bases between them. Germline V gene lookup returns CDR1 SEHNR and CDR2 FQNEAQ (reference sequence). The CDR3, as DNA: TGTGCCAGCAGCCTGTCCCCCCCAGGGACTCCCTATTATCATGAGCAGTTCTTC. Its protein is CASSLSPPGTPYYHEQFF.

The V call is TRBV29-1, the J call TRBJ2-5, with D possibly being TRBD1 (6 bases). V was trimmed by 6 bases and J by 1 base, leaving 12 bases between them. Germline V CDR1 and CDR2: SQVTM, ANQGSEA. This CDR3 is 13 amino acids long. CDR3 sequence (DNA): TGCAGCGTGCAGCCGACAGGCCAAGAGACCCAGTACTTC. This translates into CSVQPTGQETQYF.

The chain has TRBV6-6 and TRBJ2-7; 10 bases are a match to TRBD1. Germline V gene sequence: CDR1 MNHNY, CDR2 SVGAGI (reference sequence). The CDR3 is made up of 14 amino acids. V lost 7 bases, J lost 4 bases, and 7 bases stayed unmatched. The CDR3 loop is CASIRDRGLYEQYF. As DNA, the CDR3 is TGTGCCAGCATCCGGGACAGGGGCCTATACGAGCAGTACTTC.

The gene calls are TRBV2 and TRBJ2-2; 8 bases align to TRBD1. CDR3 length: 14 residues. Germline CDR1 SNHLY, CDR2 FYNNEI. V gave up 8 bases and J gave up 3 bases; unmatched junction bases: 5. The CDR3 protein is CASGGQVDTGELFF. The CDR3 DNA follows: TGTGCCAGCGGGGGACAGGTGGACACCGGGGAGCTGTTTTTT.

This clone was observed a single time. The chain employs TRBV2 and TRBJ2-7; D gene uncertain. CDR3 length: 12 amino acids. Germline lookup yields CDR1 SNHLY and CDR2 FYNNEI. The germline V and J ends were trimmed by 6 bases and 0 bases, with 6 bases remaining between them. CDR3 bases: TGTGCCAGCAGCTACAGCTCCTACGAGCAGTACTTC. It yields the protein CASSYSSYEQYF.

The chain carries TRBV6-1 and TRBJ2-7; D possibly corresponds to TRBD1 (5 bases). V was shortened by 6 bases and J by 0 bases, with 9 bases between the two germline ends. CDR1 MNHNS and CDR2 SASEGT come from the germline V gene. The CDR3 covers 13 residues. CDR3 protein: CASRLRASYEQYF. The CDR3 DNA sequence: TGTGCCAGCAGACTCAGGGCCTCCTACGAGCAGTACTTC.

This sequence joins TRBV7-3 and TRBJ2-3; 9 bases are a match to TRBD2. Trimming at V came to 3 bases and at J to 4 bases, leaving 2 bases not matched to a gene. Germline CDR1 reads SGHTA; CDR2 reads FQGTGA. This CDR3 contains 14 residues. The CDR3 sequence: CASSFSGSPDTQYF. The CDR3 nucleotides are TGTGCCAGCAGCTTTAGCGGGAGCCCAGATACGCAGTATTTT.

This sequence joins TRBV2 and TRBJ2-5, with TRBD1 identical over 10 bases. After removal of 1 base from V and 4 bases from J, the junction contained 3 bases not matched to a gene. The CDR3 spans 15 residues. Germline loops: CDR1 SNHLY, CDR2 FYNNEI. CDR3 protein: CASSEGQGAGETQYF. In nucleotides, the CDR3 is TGTGCCAGCAGTGAAGGACAGGGGGCAGGAGAGACCCAGTACTTC. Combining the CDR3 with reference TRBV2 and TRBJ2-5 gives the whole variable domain EPEVTQTPSHQVTQMGQEVILRCVPISNHLYFYWYRQILGQKVEFLVSFYNNEISEKSEIFDDQFSVERPDGSNFTLKIRSTKLEDSAMYFCASSEGQGAGETQYFGPGTRLLVL.